This T cell receptor beta chain comes out of a study of T cells after posttransplantation cyclophosphamide. The ends lost 2 bases at V and 3 bases at J; junction bases unmatched: 4. The CDR3 is 14 amino acids. CDR1 is SGHRS, CDR2 YFSETQ, per germline. Control samples came 1 year after myeloablative marrow transplants with methotrexate plus calcineurin inhibitor. General study results and limits: After PTCy, TRB diversity resembled that of CNI/methotrexate controls. Later blood repertoires were often dominated by clones from the donor CD8+ memory compartment. Tissue-infiltrating T cells from skin or gut overlapped little with blood T cells.

Using immunoSEQ multiplex PCR, the repertoire was profiled, and TCRdb retains in-frame clones only, with some absent. The data hold about 21,000 clones, with roughly nine tenths observed a single time. In the case of this clone: No antigen is known for it.

The specimen comprised PBMCs, sampled around 370 days after allogeneic stem cell transplant with calcineurin inhibitor and methotrexate. The origin of this receptor is a female patient aged 30 to 45 who received an allogeneic stem cell transplant from an unrelated donor, was CMV-positive, and had acute and chronic GVHD. The T cells may partly be graft donor cells. The chain combines TRBV5-1 with TRBJ1-1; 7 bases agree with TRBD1. CDR3 loop: CASSLDREDTEAFF. The CDR3 nucleotides are TGCGCCAGCAGCTTAGACAGGGAGGACACTGAAGCTTTCTTT.